A single sample gave rise to the 9 T cell receptor beta chains below, sequenced in a study of shared clonotypes between healthy human individuals. Profiling relied on immunoSEQ multiplex PCR, and the TCRdb table lists in-frame clones only, not all of them. The top ten clones hold 0.37% of a sample with roughly 2,300,000 clones, about 90% of them seen once. The specimen sequenced was naive CD4+ T cells from PBMCs. The subset: CD45RA+ positively selected. These TCRs come from a man between 18 and 29 years old in good health. Some clones in this sample may be carry-over from other donors' samples.

The chain combines TRBV7-3 with TRBJ2-2; 13 bases agree with TRBD2. Trimming at V came to 2 bases and at J to 4 bases, leaving 10 bases not matched to a gene. Germline V gives CDR1 SGHTA, CDR2 FQGTGA. CDR3 size: 19 residues. The CDR3 region is CASSLLWTSGSRSTGELFF. In DNA form, the CDR3 reads TGTGCCAGCAGCTTACTCTGGACTAGCGGGAGTAGGAGCACCGGGGAGCTGTTTTTT.

Turning to this clone: This CDR3 is also generated by other DNA sequences in the sample. CDR3 sequence reads: CASSVGDNQPQHF. The CDR3 nucleotides are TGTGCCAGCAGCGTAGGGGACAATCAGCCCCAGCATTTT. This sequence joins TRBV9 and TRBJ1-5; D not resolved. V lost 0 bases, J lost 3 bases, and 4 bases lay in between. CDR1 is SGDLS and CDR2 is YYNGEE in the germline V gene. CDR3 size: 13 residues.

Turning to this clone: Other nucleotide sequences in the sample specify the same CDR3. The chain combines TRBV19 with TRBJ2-1, with D unclear. V was shortened by 3 bases and J by 2 bases, with 5 bases between the two germline ends. Germline V gene sequence: CDR1 LNHDA, CDR2 SQIVND (reference sequence). This CDR3 is 13 amino acids long. CDR3 bases: TGTGCCAGTAGTATCTCGACCTACAATGAGCAGTTCTTC. Translating gives CASSISTYNEQFF.

This clone was observed once. The genes are TRBV2 and TRBJ1-5, with 7 bases that match TRBD1. Per the germline V gene, CDR1 is SNHLY and CDR2 is FYNNEI. With V trimmed by 4 bases and J by 0 bases, 12 bases remained unmatched. The CDR3 has 18 residues. CDR3 sequence reads: CASSGGTVVDYSNQPQHF. CDR3 sequence (DNA): TGTGCCAGCAGTGGGGGGACAGTGGTTGATTATAGCAATCAGCCCCAGCATTTT.

The chain carries TRBV7-6 and TRBJ1-4; 10 bases agree with TRBD1. The CDR3 runs 15 residues. V lost 1 base to trimming and J lost 8 bases; unmatched junction nucleotides: 4. Germline values: CDR1 SGHVS, CDR2 FNYEAQ. The CDR3 nucleotides are TGTGCCAGCAGCTTAGGGGGGACAGGGGAAGAAAAACTGTTTTTT. This encodes CASSLGGTGEEKLFF.

The chain combines TRBV5-6 with TRBJ1-2; TRBD1 matches 8 bases. CDR1 is SGHDT and CDR2 is YYEEEE in the germline V gene. J gave up 5 bases and V 5 bases, and 8 bases lay outside the gene matches. CDR3 size: 14 residues. The CDR3 is CASREQGVPYGYTF. The CDR3 DNA sequence: TGTGCCAGCAGAGAACAGGGGGTCCCTTATGGCTACACCTTC.

The chain uses TRBV28 and TRBJ2-1, with 7 bases aligning to TRBD1. Per the germline V gene, CDR1 is MDHEN and CDR2 is SYDVKM. Unmatched junction bases numbered 13, after V lost 5 bases and J lost 6 bases. There are 16 residues in the CDR3. CDR3 residues: CASSTRSGTVGNEQFF. CDR3 bases: TGTGCCAGCAGTACACGCTCCGGGACAGTGGGCAATGAGCAGTTCTTC. Full variable domain (remainder filled in from reference TRBV28 and TRBJ2-1): DVKVTQSSRYLVKRTGEKVFLECVQDMDHENMFWYRQDPGLGLRLIYFSYDVKMKEKGDIPEGYSVSREKKERFSLILESASTNQTSMYLCASSTRSGTVGNEQFFGPGTRLTVL.

The rearrangement joins TRBV14 to TRBJ2-3; D unresolved. This CDR3 is built from 13 residues. Germline loops: CDR1 SGHDN, CDR2 FVKESK. V dropped 4 bases and J dropped 4 bases, with 9 bases sitting between them. The CDR3, as DNA: TGTGCCAGCAGCCGAGGCAGGCCAGATACGCAGTATTTT. This codes for CASSRGRPDTQYF.

The chain links TRBV5-1 to TRBJ2-3, with 12 bases identical to TRBD2. V dropped 4 bases and J dropped 6; count of bases not matched to a gene: 12. The CDR3 extends over 17 amino acids. Germline CDR1 is SGHRS and CDR2 is YFSETQ. CDR3 region: CASSPWTSGMREDTQYF. CDR3 nucleotides: TGCGCCAGCAGCCCGTGGACTAGCGGGATGAGGGAGGATACGCAGTATTTT.